The TCR beta chain under discussion was sequenced for a study of cytomegalovirus exposure and HLA in healthy donors. Points from the study as a whole: Analyses of presence and absence presupposed an approximately uniform sequencing depth across donors. The study reported that TCR beta sequences accurately predicted HLA-A and HLA-B alleles in most subjects.

This CDR3 is built from 14 residues. Germline CDR1 SGHTA, CDR2 FQGNSA. V gave up 5 bases and J gave up 2 bases, with 11 bases separating them. Note on this clone: Its target is unknown.

The PCR was carried out with 60 Vbeta primers and 13 Jbeta primers. The table came from immunoSEQ multiplex PCR; TCRdb's copy has only in-frame clones and leaves some out. The table lists tens of thousands of clones, approximately 71% of them singletons. The sequence came from a man aged 60-69 years in good health and CMV-seropositive. J is TRBJ2-3 and V is TRBV7-2, with no clear D. Sample: PBMCs. The CDR3 nucleotides read TGTGCCAGCAGCCGCGGTTTGACCACAGATACGCAGTATTTT. Amino acids: CASSRGLTTDTQYF.